Listed here are 28 T cell receptor beta chains from one sample, sequenced in a study of breast tumors, draining lymph nodes, adjacent tissues. In TCRdb, the multiplex PCR reads were re-called with MiXCR into one record per CDR3 protein. The sample records around 43,000 distinct CDR3 sequences, 23% being singletons. Sequenced sample: breast tumor tissue. The receptors derive from a female donor with breast cancer. Some clones in this sample may be carry-over from other donors' samples.

The sample holds many counts of this clonotype. The chain links TRBV7-8 to TRBJ2-1; D gene uncertain. V lost 1 base and J lost 9, with 10 bases in between. Germline CDR1 SGHVS, CDR2 FQNEAQ. CDR3 length: 13 residues. CDR3 protein: CASSLVPRSEQFF. CDR3 coding DNA: TGTGCCAGCAGCTTAGTTCCGCGGAGTGAGCAGTTCTTC.

This clonotype was observed many times. V gene TRBV4-1 combines with J gene TRBJ2-3; 8 positions agree with TRBD2. V lost 4 bases and J lost 2; bases outside the gene matches: 5. From germline, CDR1 is MGHRA and CDR2 YSYEKL. The CDR3 runs to 15 residues. DNA for the CDR3: TGCGCCAGCAGCCTTAGCGGGGCCTCCACAGATACGCAGTATTTT. Its protein product is CASSLSGASTDTQYF.

For this clonotype: This may come from a read error, since a much larger clone is one base off. The chain has TRBV12-3 or TRBV12-4 and TRBJ2-5; possible D gene TRBD2, 5 bases. This CDR3 contains 15 residues. The ends were cut back, 6 bases at V and 2 bases at J, with 16 bases in the middle. CDR3 coding DNA: TGTGCCAGCAGAAGGGCGGGTACCATTCAAGAGACCCAGTACTTC. This codes for CASRRAGTIQETQYF.

The chain carries TRBV29-1 and TRBJ2-3; no firm D call. Per the germline V gene, CDR1 is SQVTM and CDR2 is ANQGSEA. Trimming pared 3 bases from V and 2 bases from J, leaving 9 bases between. The CDR3 spans 13 residues. The CDR3 nucleotides read TGCAGCGTTGATACAGTACTCACAGATACGCAGTATTTT. Its translation: CSVDTVLTDTQYF.

This clonotype was detected ten times or more. The chain uses TRBV4-1 and TRBJ2-3, with D hard to call. The germline CDR1 and CDR2 sequences are MGHRA and YSYEKL. The germline V and J ends were trimmed by 1 base and 2 bases, with 7 bases remaining between them. CDR3 length equals 14 residues. The CDR3 nucleotides read TGCGCCAGCAGCCAAGTTAGAGACACAGATACGCAGTATTTT. Its translation is CASSQVRDTDTQYF.

The chain joins TRBV6-5 to TRBJ2-7, with 11 bases fitting TRBD2. With V trimmed by 7 bases and J by 1 base, 3 bases remained unmatched. Germline V gene data show CDR1 as MNHEY and CDR2 as SVGAGI. CDR3 length equals 14 residues. The CDR3 loop reads CASTGLAGSYEQYF. DNA for the CDR3: TGTGCCAGCACCGGACTAGCGGGTTCCTACGAGCAGTACTTC.

The chain combines TRBV2 with TRBJ2-4; D is possibly TRBD1 or TRBD2 (7 bases each). V was pared by 5 bases and J by 6 bases, with 17 bases between. CDR1 is SNHLY, CDR2 FYNNEI, per germline. This CDR3 is 15 amino acids long. The CDR3 DNA is TGTGCCAGCAGTTTCCAGGGGGGGCTTGGAAACATTCAGTACTTC. Its translation: CASSFQGGLGNIQYF. Using reference TRBV2 and TRBJ2-4 for the parts outside the CDR3, the full variable domain is EPEVTQTPSHQVTQMGQEVILRCVPISNHLYFYWYRQILGQKVEFLVSFYNNEISEKSEIFDDQFSVERPDGSNFTLKIRSTKLEDSAMYFCASSFQGGLGNIQYFGAGTRLSVL.

This clonotype showed up many times. The chain is built from TRBV20-1 and TRBJ1-2; D unresolved. Deletions cut 4 bases from V and 8 bases from J, with 20 bases between. The CDR3 spans 14 residues. Germline V gene lookup returns CDR1 DFQATT and CDR2 SNEGSKA (reference sequence). CDR3 coding DNA: TGCAGTGCTATCAAGGGAGGCAGGCTGGACGGCTACACCTTC. Its protein is CSAIKGGRLDGYTF.

This clonotype showed up many times. The rearrangement joins TRBV7-9 to TRBJ1-2; TRBD1 matches at 8 bases. Germline CDR1 is SEHNR and CDR2 is FQNEAQ (reference sequence). V trimming: 5 bases; J trimming: 0 bases; junction bases outside the gene matches: 5. CDR3 length: 15 amino acids. CDR3 nucleotides: TGTGCCAGCAGCAAAACAGGGGGAGCTAACTATGGCTACACCTTC. It specifies CASSKTGGANYGYTF.

At least ten counts were recorded for this clonotype. CDR3 sequence: CASSQDNSGVNTGELFF. The CDR3 DNA reads as TGCGCCAGCAGCCAAGATAATAGCGGCGTAAACACCGGGGAGCTGTTTTTT. The V gene is TRBV4-1, the J gene TRBJ2-2, with a tentative D call TRBD2 (6 bases). Deletions cut 0 bases from V and 2 bases from J, with 13 bases between. The V gene's germline CDR1 is MGHRA and CDR2 YSYEKL. There are 17 residues in the CDR3.

Concerning this clonotype itself: At one end, the junction sequence differs from germline, possibly due to a read error. This chain joins TRBV3-1 and TRBJ2-7, with D perhaps TRBD1 (6 bases). Germline values: CDR1 LGHDT, CDR2 YNNKEL (reference sequence). The CDR3 spans 12 residues. CDR3 region: CASSFEGDERYF. CDR3 nucleotide sequence: TGTGCCAGCAGCTTTGAGGGGGACGAGCGGTACTTC.

This clonotype was picked up many times. The gene calls are TRBV25-1 and TRBJ2-1; 7 bases map to TRBD2. The length of the CDR3 is 17 residues. The V and J ends lost 2 bases and 2 bases, in that order; junction bases with no gene match: 9. The germline CDR1 and CDR2 sequences are MGHDK and SYGVNS. The CDR3 DNA reads TGTGCCAGCAGTGAAGACCGGGGGGACCGGCCCTACAATGAGCAGTTCTTC. As protein: CASSEDRGDRPYNEQFF.

The gene calls are TRBV11-3 and TRBJ1-1; perhaps TRBD1 as D (5 bases). The CDR3 consists of 13 residues. The V end lost 4 bases, the J end lost 3 bases, and 9 bases lay between the germline ends. From germline, CDR1 is SGHNT and CDR2 YENEEA. CDR3 sequence: CASSWDGDTEAFF. The CDR3 nucleotides are TGTGCCAGCAGCTGGGACGGGGACACTGAAGCTTTCTTT.

This clonotype was counted ten times or more. The chain joins TRBV20-1 to TRBJ2-5; the match to TRBD2 covers 7 bases. The V gene's germline CDR1 is DFQATT and CDR2 SNEGSKA (reference sequence). The trim removed 4 bases at V and 5 bases at J, leaving 10 bases unmatched. The CDR3 runs to 14 residues. The CDR3 protein is CSAKGREVRETQYF. The CDR3 DNA follows: TGCAGTGCTAAAGGACGGGAGGTACGGGAGACCCAGTACTTC.

In this sample, this clonotype turned up many times. In nucleotides, the CDR3 is TGTGCCTGGAGTGATACTATTCGCTCCTACAATGAGCAGTTCTTC. It translates to CAWSDTIRSYNEQFF. The V and J genes are TRBV30 and TRBJ2-1, with D hard to call. Germline V CDR1 and CDR2: GTSNPN, SVGIG (reference sequence). Trimming stripped 1 base from V and 0 bases from J, with 10 bases between. This CDR3 spans 15 amino acids.

This clonotype was recorded many times. The rearrangement links TRBV7-6 to TRBJ2-5; 8 positions match TRBD2. Unmatched junction bases numbered 15, after V lost 7 bases and J lost 5 bases. The CDR3 totals 16 residues. CDR1 is SGHVS, CDR2 FNYEAQ, per germline. The CDR3 spells CASTLSPGGRRETQYF. In DNA form, the CDR3 reads TGTGCCAGCACCCTCTCTCCGGGGGGGAGAAGGGAGACCCAGTACTTC.

This clonotype was seen at least ten times. This rearrangement joins TRBV5-8 to TRBJ1-2; D is undetermined. The CDR3 totals 12 residues. Germline CDR1 and CDR2: SGHTS and YDEGEE. Trimming took off 4 bases at V and 5 bases at J, with 9 bases between the two ends. CDR3 coding DNA: TGTGCCAGCAGCCTGACCGAATATGGCTACACCTTC. Translation: CASSLTEYGYTF.

The table lists this clonotype with many counts. The CDR3 DNA reads as TGTGCCAGCAGCCAAGCCAGGGGGGCCGGGGAGCTGTTTTTT. Residues: CASSQARGAGELFF. The V and J genes are TRBV14 and TRBJ2-2, with D maybe TRBD1 (7 bases). This CDR3 spans 14 amino acids. Trimming took off 1 base at V and 6 bases at J, with 9 bases between the two ends. The germline gives CDR1 SGHDN, CDR2 FVKESK. The variable domain in full, with the rest retrieved from reference TRBV14 and TRBJ2-2, is EAGVTQFPSHSVIEKGQTVTLRCDPISGHDNLYWYRRVMGKEIKFLLHFVKESKQDESGMPNNRFLAERTGGTYSTLKVQPAELEDSGVYFCASSQARGAGELFFGEGSRLTVL.

As for this clonotype: A much larger clone lies a single base off, so this may be a read error. The chain uses TRBV20-1 and TRBJ2-2; the match to TRBD2 covers 7 bases. The CDR3 runs to 15 residues. The germline CDR1 and CDR2 sequences are DFQATT and SNEGSKA (reference sequence). The V segment lost 0 bases and the J segment 4 bases; nucleotides outside the gene matches: 5. This CDR3 reads CSARDYGEGTGELFF. Here the CDR3 DNA reads TGCAGTGCTAGAGATTATGGGGAGGGCACCGGGGAGCTGTTTTTT.

On this clonotype itself: A read error is possible here, since a much larger clone lies one base away. This rearrangement joins TRBV29-1 to TRBJ1-4, with D possibly TRBD1 on 5 matching bases. Germline assignment: CDR1 SQVTM and CDR2 ANQGSEA. CDR3 length: 13 amino acids. Trimming took off 3 bases at V and 8 bases at J, with 13 bases between the two ends. The CDR3 region has the DNA TGCAGCGTTGATTCGGGGGGTAACGAAAAACTGTTTTTT. It translates to CSVDSGGNEKLFF.

In this sample, this clonotype turned up many times. V and J are TRBV27 and TRBJ1-2, with D perhaps matching TRBD1 (6 bases). Germline assignment: CDR1 MNHEY and CDR2 SMNVEV (reference sequence). Deletions cut 6 bases from V and 1 base from J, with 9 bases between. The CDR3 runs 13 residues. The CDR3 here is CASRLDSNYGYTF. CDR3 DNA: TGTGCCAGCAGGTTGGACAGTAACTATGGCTACACCTTC.

This clonotype has a count of ten or more. The J gene is TRBJ2-1, the V gene TRBV9; 7 nucleotides agree with TRBD2. Germline lookup yields CDR1 SGDLS and CDR2 YYNGEE. Trimming removed 4 bases from V and 7 bases from J; junction bases left unmatched: 2. The CDR3 is 12 residues long. CDR3 protein: CASSPAGNEQFF. CDR3 sequence (DNA): TGTGCCAGCAGCCCAGCGGGGAATGAGCAGTTCTTC.

The chain links TRBV7-9 to TRBJ1-1; tentative D call: TRBD1 (6 bases). Germline V gene data show CDR1 as SEHNR and CDR2 as FQNEAQ (reference sequence). The V gene lost 3 bases and the J gene lost 8 bases, with 10 bases spanning the gap. The CDR3 has 12 amino acids. The CDR3 DNA is TGTGCCAGCAGCTTCAGGCAGGGGGAAGCTTTCTTT. Protein product: CASSFRQGEAFF.

The sample holds a few counts of this clonotype. J is TRBJ1-1 and V is TRBV7-3; TRBD1 agrees at 7 bases. Trimming at V came to 1 base and at J to 3 bases, leaving 5 bases not matched to a gene. Germline assignment: CDR1 SGHTA and CDR2 FQGTGA. This CDR3 is built from 15 residues. CDR3 DNA: TGTGCCAGCAGCTTAAACCGGGACAGCTACACTGAAGCTTTCTTT. Translation gives CASSLNRDSYTEAFF. Combining the CDR3 with reference TRBV7-3 and TRBJ1-1 gives the whole variable domain GAGVSQTPSNKVTEKGKYVELRCDPISGHTALYWYRQSLGQGPEFLIYFQGTGAADDSGLPNDRFFAVRPEGSVSTLKIQRTERGDSAVYLCASSLNRDSYTEAFFGQGTRLTVV.

This clonotype was seen many times. This chain uses TRBV5-1 with TRBJ2-3, with D hard to call. The CDR3 consists of 12 residues. The ends were cut back, 3 bases at V and 5 bases at J, with 7 bases in the middle. Germline CDR1 and CDR2: SGHRS and YFSETQ. The CDR3 region is CASSSAQDTQYF. The CDR3 DNA is TGCGCCAGCAGCTCCGCTCAAGATACGCAGTATTTT.

Turning to this clonotype: Relative to the germline gene, one junction end is altered; a read error may explain this. This chain links TRBV18 with TRBJ2-1; D is undetermined. In germline, CDR1 is KGHSH, CDR2 LQKENI. The CDR3 is 12 amino acids. As DNA, the CDR3 is TGTGCCAGCATAGGGTTTAACAATGAGCAGCTCTTC. Translated, it gives CASIGFNNEQLF.

For this clonotype: A much larger clone differs by one base, so this may be a read error. V usage is TRBV24-1 and J usage is TRBJ2-5; 7 bases fit TRBD1. Germline CDR1 reads KGHDR; CDR2 reads SFDVKD. The length of the CDR3 is 14 residues. CDR3 sequence reads: CATSDRRQGGTRYF. Here the CDR3 DNA reads TGTGCCACCAGTGATCGCCGACAGGGTGGGACCCGGTACTTC.

The genes are TRBV3-1 and TRBJ2-1; either TRBD1 or TRBD2 may supply D (6 bases each). The germline gives CDR1 LGHDT, CDR2 YNNKEL (reference sequence). The CDR3 runs to 15 residues. Trimming shortened V by 4 bases and J by 4 bases, and 14 bases separated the two germline ends. The CDR3 region is CASSPGGGAYNEQFF. The CDR3 nucleotides are TGTGCCAGCAGCCCCGGGGGCGGGGCTTACAATGAGCAGTTCTTC.